The 5 T cell receptor beta chains below all came from one sample that was sequenced in a study of beta chain features in type 1 diabetes. Sequenced material consisted of expressed TCRB transcripts (all of the isolated RNA was reverse transcribed). Some clones are missing from TCRdb's copy, which holds only in-frame ones; the method was immunoSEQ multiplex PCR. The data contain 130,000 to 150,000 clones, around 51% of them singletons. The sequenced material came from Tregs from blood. These receptors were collected from a man younger than 35 in good health.

The genes are TRBV2 and TRBJ2-1; the D is unclear. Germline CDR1 reads SNHLY; CDR2 reads FYNNEI. V was cut by 5 bases and J by 4 bases, with 3 bases left in between. The CDR3 extends over 11 amino acids. CDR3 residues: CASSQYNEQFF. The CDR3 DNA reads TGTGCCAGCAGTCAGTACAATGAGCAGTTCTTC.

This clone has a handful of counts. The chain links TRBV7-2 to TRBJ2-5; TRBD2 agrees at 12 bases. V was clipped by 5 bases and J by 4 bases; unmatched bases: 5. Looked up from germline, CDR1 is SGHTA and CDR2 is FQGNSA. CDR3 size: 15 residues. The CDR3 DNA sequence: TGTGCCAGCAGCCCCCCGGGACTAGCGGGAGAGACCCAGTACTTC. The encoded protein is CASSPPGLAGETQYF.

The table lists this clone with a few counts. V is TRBV13 and J is TRBJ2-1; TRBD1 matches at 9 bases. V dropped 5 bases and J dropped 15; count of bases not matched to a gene: 11. CDR1 is PRHDT and CDR2 is FYEKMQ in the germline V gene (reference sequence). The length of the CDR3 is 13 residues. The CDR3 reads CASSNERTGDRFF. CDR3 nucleotide sequence: TGTGCCAGCAGCAATGAGCGGACAGGGGATCGGTTCTTC. Full variable domain (rest looked up from reference TRBV13 and TRBJ2-1): AAGVIQSPRHLIKEKRETATLKCYPIPRHDTVYWYQQGPGQDPQFLISFYEKMQSDKGSIPDRFSAQQFSDYHSELNMSSLELGDSALYFCASSNERTGDRFFGPGTRLTVL.

The chain combines TRBV5-1 with TRBJ2-2, with a possible D match to TRBD1 (6 bases). Germline CDR1 is SGHRS and CDR2 is YFSETQ. V was pared by 6 bases and J by 0 bases, with 18 bases between. This CDR3 region has 17 residues. The CDR3 sequence is CASTQNSPGANTGELFF. Written as DNA, the CDR3 is TGCGCCAGCACCCAAAATTCACCAGGGGCGAACACCGGGGAGCTGTTTTTT.

The chain joins TRBV19 to TRBJ2-7; tentative D call: TRBD2 (5 bases). Germline V lookup: CDR1 LNHDA, CDR2 SQIVND (reference sequence). CDR3 length equals 15 residues. Trimming pared 4 bases from V and 2 bases from J, leaving 15 bases between. DNA of the CDR3: TGTGCCAGTAGTACGCGGGCAGCGTTAACCTACGAGCAGTACTTC. Translating it yields CASSTRAALTYEQYF.